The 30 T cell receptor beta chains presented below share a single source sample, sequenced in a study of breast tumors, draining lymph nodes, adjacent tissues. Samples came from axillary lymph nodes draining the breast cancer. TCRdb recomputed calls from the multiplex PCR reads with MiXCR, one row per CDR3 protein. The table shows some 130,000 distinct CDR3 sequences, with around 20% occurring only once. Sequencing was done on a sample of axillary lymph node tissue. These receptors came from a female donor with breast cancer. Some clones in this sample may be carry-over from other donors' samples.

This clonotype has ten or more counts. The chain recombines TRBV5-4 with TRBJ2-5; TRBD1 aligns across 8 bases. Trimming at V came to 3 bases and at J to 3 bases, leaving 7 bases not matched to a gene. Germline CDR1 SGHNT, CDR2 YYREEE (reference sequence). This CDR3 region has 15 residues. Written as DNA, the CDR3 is TGTGCCAGCAGCTCCCAGACAGGGGTAGAAGAGACCCAGTACTTC. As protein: CASSSQTGVEETQYF.

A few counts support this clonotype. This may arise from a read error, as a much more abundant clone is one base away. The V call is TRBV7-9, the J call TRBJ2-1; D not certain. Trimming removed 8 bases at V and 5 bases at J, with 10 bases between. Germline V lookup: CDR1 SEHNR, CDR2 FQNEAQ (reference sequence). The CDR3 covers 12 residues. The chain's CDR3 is CASAERDNEQFF. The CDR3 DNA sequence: TGTGCCAGCGCCGAAAGGGACAATGAGCAGTTCTTC. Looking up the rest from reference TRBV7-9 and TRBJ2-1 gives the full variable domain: DTGVSQNPRHKITKRGQNVTFRCDPISEHNRLYWYRQTLGQGPEFLTYFQNEAQLEKSRLLSDRFSAERPKGSFSTLEIQRTEQGDSAMYLCASAERDNEQFFGPGTRLTVL.

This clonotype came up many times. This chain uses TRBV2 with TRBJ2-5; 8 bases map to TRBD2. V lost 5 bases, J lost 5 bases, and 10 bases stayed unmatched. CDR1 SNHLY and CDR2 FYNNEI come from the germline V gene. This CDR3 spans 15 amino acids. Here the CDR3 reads CASSFSRREAETQYF. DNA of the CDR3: TGTGCCAGCAGTTTTTCCCGGCGGGAGGCCGAGACCCAGTACTTC.

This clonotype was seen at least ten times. The DNA of the CDR3 is TGTGCCAGCCAAGACAGGGTTCGGGAGACCCAGTACTTC. Translation: CASQDRVRETQYF. This chain connects TRBV2 to TRBJ2-5, with 7 nucleotides matching TRBD1. The germline V gene has CDR1 SNHLY and CDR2 FYNNEI. J lost 5 bases, V lost 8 bases, and 8 bases had no gene match. The CDR3 is 13 amino acids.

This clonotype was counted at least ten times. The CDR3 spells CASRAIPSSGRATGELFF. DNA for the CDR3: TGTGCCAGCAGAGCTATCCCTTCTAGCGGGAGGGCCACCGGGGAGCTGTTTTTT. The chain employs TRBV2 and TRBJ2-2; 12 bases align to TRBD2. CDR3 size: 18 residues. With V trimmed by 6 bases and J by 4 bases, 12 bases remained unmatched. Germline CDR1 and CDR2: SNHLY and FYNNEI.

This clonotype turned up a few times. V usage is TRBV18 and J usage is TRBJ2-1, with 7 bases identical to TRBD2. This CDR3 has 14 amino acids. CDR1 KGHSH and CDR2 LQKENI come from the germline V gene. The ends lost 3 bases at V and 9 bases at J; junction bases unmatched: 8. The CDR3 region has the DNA TGTGCCAGCTCACCCGGACTAGAAGGGACTGAGCAGTTCTTC. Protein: CASSPGLEGTEQFF.

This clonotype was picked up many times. Here the CDR3 reads CASKQGTNTGELFF. The CDR3 region has the DNA TGCGCCAGCAAACAGGGGACGAACACCGGGGAGCTGTTTTTT. V gene TRBV10-1 combines with J gene TRBJ2-2; 7 positions agree with TRBD1. CDR1 and CDR2 (germline): WNHNN, SYGVQD (reference sequence). The CDR3 contains 14 residues. V lost 7 bases and J lost 0; bases outside the gene matches: 2.

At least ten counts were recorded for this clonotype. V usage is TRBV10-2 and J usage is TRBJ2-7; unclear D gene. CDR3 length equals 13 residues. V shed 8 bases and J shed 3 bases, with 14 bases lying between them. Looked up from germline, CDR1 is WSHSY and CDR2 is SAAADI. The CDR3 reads CASAPENYYEQYF. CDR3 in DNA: TGCGCCAGCGCTCCGGAAAACTACTACGAGCAGTACTTC.

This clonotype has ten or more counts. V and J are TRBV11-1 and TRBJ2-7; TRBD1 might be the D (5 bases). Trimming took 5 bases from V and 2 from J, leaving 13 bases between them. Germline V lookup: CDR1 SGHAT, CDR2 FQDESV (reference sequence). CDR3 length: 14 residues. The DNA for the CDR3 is TGTGCCAGCAGCACCACGACAGCCCCCTACGAGCAGTACTTC. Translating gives CASSTTTAPYEQYF.

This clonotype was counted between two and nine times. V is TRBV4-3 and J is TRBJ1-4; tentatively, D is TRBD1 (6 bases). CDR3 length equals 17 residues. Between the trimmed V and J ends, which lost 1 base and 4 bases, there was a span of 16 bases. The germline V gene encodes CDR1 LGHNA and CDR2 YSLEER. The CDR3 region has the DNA TGCGCCAGCAGCCAAGCGGCATTCGGACAGTATAATGAAAAACTGTTTTTT. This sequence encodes CASSQAAFGQYNEKLFF.

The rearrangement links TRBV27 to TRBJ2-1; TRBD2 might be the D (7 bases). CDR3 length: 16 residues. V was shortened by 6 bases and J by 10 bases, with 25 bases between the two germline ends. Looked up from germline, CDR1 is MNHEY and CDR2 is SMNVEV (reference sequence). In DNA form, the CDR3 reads TGTGCCAGCAGGGACTCGAACCGGGGGGCATACAGGGAGCAGTTCTTC. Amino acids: CASRDSNRGAYREQFF.

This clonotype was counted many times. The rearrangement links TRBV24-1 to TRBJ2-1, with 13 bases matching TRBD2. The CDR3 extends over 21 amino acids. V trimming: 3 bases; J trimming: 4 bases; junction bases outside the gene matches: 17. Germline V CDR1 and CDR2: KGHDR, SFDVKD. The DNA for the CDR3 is TGTGCCACCAGTGATCGCTGGACTAGCGGGAGAGGGGGGTTCGGTTACAATGAGCAGTTCTTC. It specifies CATSDRWTSGRGGFGYNEQFF.

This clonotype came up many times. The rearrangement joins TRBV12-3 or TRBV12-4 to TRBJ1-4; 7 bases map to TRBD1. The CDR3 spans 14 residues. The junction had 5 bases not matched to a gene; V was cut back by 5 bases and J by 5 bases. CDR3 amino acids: CASSRDRKNEKLFF. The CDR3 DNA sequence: TGTGCCAGCAGTAGGGACAGAAAAAATGAAAAACTGTTTTTT.

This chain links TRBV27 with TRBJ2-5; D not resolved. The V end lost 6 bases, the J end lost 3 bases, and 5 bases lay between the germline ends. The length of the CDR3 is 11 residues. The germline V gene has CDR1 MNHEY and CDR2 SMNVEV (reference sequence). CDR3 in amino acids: CASRPEETQYF. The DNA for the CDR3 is TGTGCCAGCAGACCCGAAGAGACCCAGTACTTC.

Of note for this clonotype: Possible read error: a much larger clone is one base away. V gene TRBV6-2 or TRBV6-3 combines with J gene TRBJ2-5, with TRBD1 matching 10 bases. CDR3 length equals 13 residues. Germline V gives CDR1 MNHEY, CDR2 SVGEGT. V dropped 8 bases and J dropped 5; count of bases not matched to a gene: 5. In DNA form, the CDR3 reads TGTGCCAGCGGTTGGGACAGGGGCGAGACCCAGTACTTC. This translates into CASGWDRGETQYF.

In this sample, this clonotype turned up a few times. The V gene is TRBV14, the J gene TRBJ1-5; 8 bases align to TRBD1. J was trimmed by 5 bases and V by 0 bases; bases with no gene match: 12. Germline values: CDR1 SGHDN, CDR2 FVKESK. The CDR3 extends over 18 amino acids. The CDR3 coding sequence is TGTGCCAGCAGCCAAGAGGGCGTGCGACAGGGGTTTGATCAGCCCCAGCATTTT. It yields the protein CASSQEGVRQGFDQPQHF.

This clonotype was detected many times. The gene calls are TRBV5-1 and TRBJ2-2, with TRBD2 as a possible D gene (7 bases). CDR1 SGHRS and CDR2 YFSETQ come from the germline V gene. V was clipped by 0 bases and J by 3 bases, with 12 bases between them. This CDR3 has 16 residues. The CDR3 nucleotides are TGCGCCAGCAGCTTGGAGGGGGGGCCCCACACCGGGGAGCTGTTTTTT. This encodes CASSLEGGPHTGELFF. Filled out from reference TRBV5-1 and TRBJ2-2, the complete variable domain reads KAGVTQTPRYLIKTRGQQVTLSCSPISGHRSVSWYQQTPGQGLQFLFEYFSETQRNKGNFPGRFSGRQFSNSRSEMNVSTLELGDSALYLCASSLEGGPHTGELFFGEGSRLTVL.

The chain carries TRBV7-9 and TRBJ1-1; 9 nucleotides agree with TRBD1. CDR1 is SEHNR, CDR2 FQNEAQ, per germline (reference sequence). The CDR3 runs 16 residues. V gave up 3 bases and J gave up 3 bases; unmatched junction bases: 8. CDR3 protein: CASSLGTGISDTEAFF. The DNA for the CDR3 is TGTGCCAGCAGCTTGGGGACAGGGATTTCGGACACTGAAGCTTTCTTT.

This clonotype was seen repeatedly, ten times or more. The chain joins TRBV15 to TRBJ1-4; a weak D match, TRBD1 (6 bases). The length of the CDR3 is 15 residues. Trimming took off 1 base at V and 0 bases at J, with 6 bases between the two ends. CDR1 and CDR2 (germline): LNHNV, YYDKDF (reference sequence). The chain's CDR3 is CATSRAGATNEKLFF. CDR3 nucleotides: TGTGCCACCAGCAGAGCAGGGGCAACTAATGAAAAACTGTTTTTT.

Written as DNA, the CDR3 is TGCAGCGTTGTGAGGGGGTTCGGCGGCAATGAGCAGTTCTTC. The encoded protein is CSVVRGFGGNEQFF. The V call is TRBV29-1, the J call TRBJ2-1, with D perhaps TRBD1 (6 bases). Trimming left V 4 bases short and J 6 bases short, with 16 bases between. CDR1 and CDR2 (germline): SQVTM, ANQGSEA. This CDR3 has 14 amino acids.

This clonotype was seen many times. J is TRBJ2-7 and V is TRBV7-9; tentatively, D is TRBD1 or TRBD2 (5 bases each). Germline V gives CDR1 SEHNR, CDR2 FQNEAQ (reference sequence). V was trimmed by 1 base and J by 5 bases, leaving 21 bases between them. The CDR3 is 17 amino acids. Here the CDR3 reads CASSLVSRGYNKDEQYF. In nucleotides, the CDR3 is TGTGCCAGCAGCTTAGTTTCCCGGGGCTACAACAAAGACGAGCAGTACTTC. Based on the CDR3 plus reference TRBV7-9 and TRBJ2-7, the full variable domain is DTGVSQNPRHKITKRGQNVTFRCDPISEHNRLYWYRQTLGQGPEFLTYFQNEAQLEKSRLLSDRFSAERPKGSFSTLEIQRTEQGDSAMYLCASSLVSRGYNKDEQYFGPGTRLTVT.

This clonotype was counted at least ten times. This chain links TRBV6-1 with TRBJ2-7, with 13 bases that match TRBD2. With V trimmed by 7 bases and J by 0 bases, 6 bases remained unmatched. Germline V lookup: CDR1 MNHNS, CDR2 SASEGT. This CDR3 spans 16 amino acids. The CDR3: CASNGLAGESSYEQYF. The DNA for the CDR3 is TGTGCCAGCAACGGACTAGCGGGAGAGAGCTCCTACGAGCAGTACTTC.

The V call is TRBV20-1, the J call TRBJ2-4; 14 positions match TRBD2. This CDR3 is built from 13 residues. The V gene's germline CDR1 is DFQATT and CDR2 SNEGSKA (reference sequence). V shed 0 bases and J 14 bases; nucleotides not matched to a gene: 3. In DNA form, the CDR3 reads TGCAGTGCTAGAGAGACGGGACTAGCGGGAGAGTACTTC. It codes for CSARETGLAGEYF.

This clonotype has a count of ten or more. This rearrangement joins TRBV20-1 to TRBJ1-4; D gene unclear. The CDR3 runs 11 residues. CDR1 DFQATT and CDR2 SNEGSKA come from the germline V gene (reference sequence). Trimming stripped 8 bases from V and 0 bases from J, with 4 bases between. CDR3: CSSATNEKLFF. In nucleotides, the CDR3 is TGCAGTTCTGCAACTAATGAAAAACTGTTTTTT.

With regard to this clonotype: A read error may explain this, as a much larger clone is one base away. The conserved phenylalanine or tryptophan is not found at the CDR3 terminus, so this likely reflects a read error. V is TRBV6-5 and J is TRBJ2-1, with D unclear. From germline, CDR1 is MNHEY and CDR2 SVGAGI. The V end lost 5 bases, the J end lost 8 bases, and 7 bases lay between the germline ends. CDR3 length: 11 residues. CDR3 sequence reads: CASSHLHEQFY. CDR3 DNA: TGTGCCAGCAGTCATTTGCATGAGCAGTTCTAC.

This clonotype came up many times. CDR3 DNA: TGTGCCAGCAGCGTAGGGGTGGATTCACCCCTCCACTTT. This gives the protein CASSVGVDSPLHF. The chain couples TRBV9 to TRBJ1-6; D unclear. Germline CDR1 SGDLS, CDR2 YYNGEE. V was shortened by 0 bases and J by 8 bases, with 6 bases between the two germline ends. The CDR3 runs to 13 residues.

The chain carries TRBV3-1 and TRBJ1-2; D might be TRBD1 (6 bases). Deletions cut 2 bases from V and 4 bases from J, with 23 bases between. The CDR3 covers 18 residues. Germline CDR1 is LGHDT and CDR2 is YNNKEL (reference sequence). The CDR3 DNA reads TGTGCCAGCAGCCAATTCTCCGGGACACAAGGGGACGTCTATGGCTACACCTTC. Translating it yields CASSQFSGTQGDVYGYTF.

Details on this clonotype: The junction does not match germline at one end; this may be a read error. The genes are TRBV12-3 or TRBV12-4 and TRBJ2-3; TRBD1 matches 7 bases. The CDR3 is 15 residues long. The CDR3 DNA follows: TGTGCCAGCAGACCAGGGGGTAGGGGCGCAGATACGCAGTGTTTT. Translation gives CASRPGGRGADTQCF.

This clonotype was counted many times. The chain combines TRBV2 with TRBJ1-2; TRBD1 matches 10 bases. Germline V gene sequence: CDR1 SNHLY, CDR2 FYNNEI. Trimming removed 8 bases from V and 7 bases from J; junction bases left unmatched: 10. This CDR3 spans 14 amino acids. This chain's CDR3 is CASRFRDRGRGYTF. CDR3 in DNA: TGTGCCAGCCGTTTCCGGGACAGGGGCCGTGGCTACACCTTC.

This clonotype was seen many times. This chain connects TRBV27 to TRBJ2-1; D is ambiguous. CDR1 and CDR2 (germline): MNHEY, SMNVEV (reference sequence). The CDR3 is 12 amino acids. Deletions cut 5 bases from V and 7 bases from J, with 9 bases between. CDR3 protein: CASSPTLNEQFF. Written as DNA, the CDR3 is TGTGCCAGCAGTCCTACATTGAATGAGCAGTTCTTC.